This T cell receptor (beta chain) emerged from a study of beta chain features in type 1 diabetes. Study summary: In age, gender and cell yields, patients were similar to healthy donors.

This clone was observed a handful of times. Reverse transcription of all isolated RNA meant that expressed TCRB transcripts were sequenced. Measured with immunoSEQ multiplex PCR; TCRdb has only the in-frame clones, and not every one. Found here are around 500,000 clones, approximately 30% of them singletons; the top ten hold 0.05% to 0.065%. The collection from each donor was one heparinised blood draw averaging roughly 100 mL. V lost 7 bases and J 6 bases, leaving 4 bases between the germline ends. The CDR3 loop spans 10 amino acids. Germline CDR1 LGHNA, CDR2 YSLEER. The chain combines TRBV4-3 with TRBJ1-5; D not resolved. Sequenced material: naive CD4+ T cells from blood. The TCR comes from a man aged 18 to 30 in good health. The CDR3 sequence: CASTGQPQHF. DNA of the CDR3: TGCGCCAGCACCGGTCAGCCCCAGCATTTT.